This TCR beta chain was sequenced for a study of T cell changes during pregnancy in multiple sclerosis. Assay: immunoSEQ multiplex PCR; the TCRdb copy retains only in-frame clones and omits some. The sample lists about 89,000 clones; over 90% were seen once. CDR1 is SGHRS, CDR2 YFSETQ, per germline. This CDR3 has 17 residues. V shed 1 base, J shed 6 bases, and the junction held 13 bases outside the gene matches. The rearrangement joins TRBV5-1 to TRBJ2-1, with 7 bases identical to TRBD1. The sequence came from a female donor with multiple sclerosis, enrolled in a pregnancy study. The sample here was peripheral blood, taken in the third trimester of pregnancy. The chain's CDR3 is CASSLLSVSKGANEQFF. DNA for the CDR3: TGCGCCAGCAGCTTGCTCTCGGTTTCAAAGGGGGCCAATGAGCAGTTCTTC.